Listed below are T cell receptor beta chains from one sample, sequenced in a study of T cells in Graves' hyperthyroidism and ophthalmopathy. Using its own MiXCR run on the multiplex PCR reads, TCRdb lists one record per CDR3 protein. Of 300,000 to 400,000 distinct CDR3 sequences listed, about 20% are singletons. Sequenced sample: blood. These receptors were collected from a woman aged 50 to 60 with Graves' hyperthyroidism. The CDR3 runs from the conserved cysteine through the conserved F or W. The order of the fields is D gene, J gene, V gene, clone size, CDR3 protein, CDR3 DNA. A D gene is named only where the DNA matches it firmly. Size values are once, few and many counts, or a class for expanded clones, and some rows have none.

>TRBD1|TRBJ1-5|TRBV2|many
CASQQGGDQPQHF
TGTGCCAGCCAACAGGGGGGCGATCAGCCCCAGCATTTT
>TRBD2|TRBJ2-3|TRBV20-1|many
CSARLAGGPGTDTQYF
TGCAGTGCTCGGCTAGCGGGAGGGCCTGGCACAGATACGCAGTATTTT
>TRBD1|TRBJ1-1|TRBV28|many
CASSPTGGWAEAFF
TGTGCCAGCAGCCCAACAGGGGGCTGGGCTGAAGCTTTCTTT
>NA|TRBJ1-1|TRBV6-1|many
CASSEWGPNTEAFF
TGTGCCAGCAGTGAATGGGGGCCCAACACTGAAGCTTTCTTT
>NA|TRBJ2-3|TRBV5-1|many
CASSFDNTDTQYF
TGCGCCAGCAGCTTTGACAACACAGATACGCAGTATTTT
>TRBD2|TRBJ2-3|TRBV5-6|NA
CASSLIPSGYTDTQYF
TGTGCCAGCAGCTTGATCCCTAGCGGGTACACAGATACGCAGTATTTT
>TRBD2|TRBJ2-3|TRBV9|NA
CASSPFLAGVADTQYF
TGTGCCAGCAGTCCTTTCCTAGCGGGAGTTGCAGATACGCAGTATTTT
>TRBD2|TRBJ2-7|TRBV27|NA
CASSLAGEGGLHEQYF
TGTGCCAGCAGTTTGGCGGGGGAGGGTGGACTTCACGAGCAGTACTTC
>NA|TRBJ2-2|TRBV6-1|few
CASSWAGTGELFF
TGTGCCAGCAGTTGGGCAGGGACCGGGGAGCTGTTTTTT
>NA|TRBJ2-1|TRBV12-3/TRBV12-4|few
CASSPMGGGITEQFF
TGTGCCAGCAGCCCGATGGGGGGGGGCATCACTGAGCAGTTCTTC
>NA|TRBJ1-3|TRBV2|few
CASTPFLGFPYF
TGTGCCAGCACTCCGTTCTTGGGGTTTCCATATTTT
>TRBD2|TRBJ2-2|TRBV5-1|few
CASSYIPSGRADTGELFF
TGCGCCAGCAGCTACATTCCTAGCGGGAGGGCCGACACCGGGGAGCTGTTTTTT
>TRBD1|TRBJ2-7|TRBV18|many
CASSRNRDSSYEQYF
TGTGCCAGCTCACGCAACCGGGACAGCTCCTACGAGCAGTACTTC
>NA|TRBJ2-5|TRBV19|NA
CASSIQGGQETQYF
TGTGCCAGTAGTATTCAGGGGGGCCAAGAGACCCAGTACTTC
>NA|TRBJ1-2|TRBV13|few
CASSQTGLGVSDYGYTF
TGTGCCAGCAGCCAGACCGGCCTGGGCGTGAGCGACTATGGCTACACCTTC
>TRBD1|TRBJ1-5|TRBV6-1|few
CASSFGQGHQPQHF
TGTGCCAGCAGTTTTGGACAGGGTCATCAGCCCCAGCATTTT
>TRBD2|TRBJ2-1|TRBV19|NA
CASSLTSGMTYNEQFF
TGTGCCAGTAGTTTAACTAGCGGGATGACCTACAATGAGCAGTTCTTC
>NA|TRBJ1-4|TRBV29-1|NA
CSVRWEDEKLFF
TGCAGCGTTAGATGGGAGGATGAAAAACTGTTTTTT
>NA|TRBJ2-3|TRBV12-3/TRBV12-4|NA
CASRLSSTDTQYF
TGTGCCAGCAGACTCTCGAGCACAGATACGCAGTATTTT
>TRBD1|TRBJ2-5|TRBV5-1|NA
CASRVASDRWETQYF
TGCGCCAGCAGAGTGGCCTCGGACAGGTGGGAGACCCAGTACTTC
>NA|TRBJ1-5|TRBV24-1|many
CATGPGGQSDQPQHF
TGTGCCACCGGACCGGGGGGACAATCCGATCAGCCCCAGCATTTT
>NA|TRBJ2-2|TRBV6-5|many
CASSYSGQGYGELFF
TGTGCCAGCAGTTACTCGGGCCAGGGGTACGGGGAGCTGTTTTTT
>TRBD1|TRBJ2-1|TRBV6-1|many
CASSGRDSSYNEQFF
TGTGCCAGCAGTGGCCGGGACAGCTCCTACAATGAGCAGTTCTTC